The rows below give T cell receptor beta chains drawn from one sample of a study of early stage breast cancer tumors. The protocol was immunoSEQ multiplex PCR, while the TCRdb copy is restricted to in-frame clones and leaves out a portion. This sample has 35,000 to 45,000 clones; approximately 69% occur once, and the top ten carry approximately 7%. The sequencing sample was made of blood. The source is a person between 55 and 69 years old with breast cancer. The CDR3 runs from the conserved cysteine through the conserved F or W. D genes are given only for firm matches. The size field is filled for only some rows; it gives once, few, many or a size class.

DNA,CDR3,J,D,V,size
TGTGCCTGGAGTCAATCCGTAAATACTGAAGCTTTCTTT,CAWSQSVNTEAFF,TRBJ1-1,-,TRBV30,few
TGTGCCAGCAGTTTGGACAGGGCCAACTATGGCTACACCTTC,CASSLDRANYGYTF,TRBJ1-2,TRBD1,TRBV27,few
TGTGCCAGCAGCACAAACTATGGCTACACCTTC,CASSTNYGYTF,TRBJ1-2,-,TRBV6-1,few
TGTGCCTGGGACGGACAGGCTGTTACCGGGGAGCTGTTTTTT,CAWDGQAVTGELFF,TRBJ2-2,TRBD1,TRBV30,-
TGCAGCCGGTTATGGGGCAATACGCAGTATTTT,CSRLWGNTQYF,TRBJ2-3,-,TRBV29-1,-
TGTGCCAGCGTTCCGGGACTACACCTCTACAATGAGCAGTTCTTC,CASVPGLHLYNEQFF,TRBJ2-1,TRBD2,TRBV6-1,-
TGCAGCGTTGAGGAGGGGGGCGCGAACACCGGGGAGCTGTTTTTT,CSVEEGGANTGELFF,TRBJ2-2,-,TRBV29-1,-
TGTGCCAGCAGCTTGAACTATTACGAGCAGTACTTC,CASSLNYYEQYF,TRBJ2-7,-,TRBV7-8,few
TGTGCCAGCAGTTCAATCCGCCCTGCAACTAATGAAAAACTGTTTTTT,CASSSIRPATNEKLFF,TRBJ1-4,-,TRBV6-5,-
TGCGCCAGCAGCCTGGGGGACAGACTTTACAATGAGCAGTTCTTC,CASSLGDRLYNEQFF,TRBJ2-1,TRBD1,TRBV5-1,few
TGTGCCTTGGAGGACACGGGGTTGGGAAAACTGTTTTTT,CALEDTGLGKLFF,TRBJ1-4,-,TRBV7-9,-
TGTGCCAGCACCCCTCGCGGGGGGGCCCCCGGGGAGCTGTTTTTT,CASTPRGGAPGELFF,TRBJ2-2,TRBD2,TRBV11-2,-
TGTGCCAGCAGCCAGGAGGGACTAGCGGGGTTGTACCAAGAGACCCAGTACTTC,CASSQEGLAGLYQETQYF,TRBJ2-5,TRBD2,TRBV4-2,-
TGTGCCTGGGACTCGACCGGGACAGGGAGGAAGCAGTACTTC,CAWDSTGTGRKQYF,TRBJ2-7,TRBD1,TRBV30,-
TGTGCCAGCAGTCCCGGGACAGGGGTCATTAACGAGCAGTACTTC,CASSPGTGVINEQYF,TRBJ2-7,TRBD1,TRBV27,once
TGTGCCAGTAGTTACAGACAGGGGGCGGACGGCTACACCTTC,CASSYRQGADGYTF,TRBJ1-2,TRBD1,TRBV19,once
TGTGCCAGCAGCCCTCGGCCAGACGCAGATACGCAGTATTTT,CASSPRPDADTQYF,TRBJ2-3,-,TRBV25-1,-
TGCAGCGTTAAGCAGGGAAAGAACACTGAAGCTTTCTTT,CSVKQGKNTEAFF,TRBJ1-1,-,TRBV29-1,-
TGTGCCAGCAGTTACGTAGTCCGGGGGCTTCTCGACTCTGGAAACACCATATATTTT,CASSYVVRGLLDSGNTIYF,TRBJ1-3,-,TRBV2,-
TGTGCCAGCAGCACCCGACCGGGACAGGGAATGAACACTGAAGCTTTCTTT,CASSTRPGQGMNTEAFF,TRBJ1-1,TRBD1,TRBV7-8,few
TGTGCCAGCAGCTCGACAGGGGAAGGCTACACCTTC,CASSSTGEGYTF,TRBJ1-2,TRBD1,TRBV7-2,-
TGTGCCAGCAGTACGCAGGGGGTTAAGGGGTCACCCCTCCACTTT,CASSTQGVKGSPLHF,TRBJ1-6,TRBD1,TRBV27,-
TGTGCCAGCAGTTTCAAAGGGGACCAGTATTGGAACATTCAGTACTTC,CASSFKGDQYWNIQYF,TRBJ2-4,-,TRBV27,-
TGTGCCAGCAGCACGGGACAGAGGGTACAGCCCCAGCATTTT,CASSTGQRVQPQHF,TRBJ1-5,TRBD1,TRBV28,-
TGTGCCAGCAGTCCCTCGGGGTTCGGGAACTACGAGCAGTACTTC,CASSPSGFGNYEQYF,TRBJ2-7,-,TRBV27,-
TGTGCCAGCAGCTTAAATGGCAGGGCAGGTGACGCTTTCTTT,CASSLNGRAGDAFF,TRBJ1-1,-,TRBV7-3,few
TGTGCCAGTAGCGTGTACAATGAGCAGTTCTTC,CASSVYNEQFF,TRBJ2-1,-,TRBV19,-
TGCGCCAGCAGCCAAGTTATCGGAAACACCATATATTTT,CASSQVIGNTIYF,TRBJ1-3,-,TRBV4-1,few
TGTGCCAGCAGTGACACGGGGGGGTGGGACAGGGACCTATACGAGCAGTACTTC,CASSDTGGWDRDLYEQYF,TRBJ2-7,-,TRBV6-4,-
TGTGCCAGTACCCGACAGGGAGTACGCACCGGGGAGCTGTTTTTT,CASTRQGVRTGELFF,TRBJ2-2,TRBD1,TRBV19,-
TGTGCCAGCAGCTGGACAGTTGGAGGCAATCAGCCCCAGCATTTT,CASSWTVGGNQPQHF,TRBJ1-5,-,TRBV5-5,few
TGTGCCAGCAGCGGGGGGGCCGTCTCGGCCGAGCAGTACTTC,CASSGGAVSAEQYF,TRBJ2-7,-,TRBV7-8,once
TGTGCCACCAGCAGAGATCGAACTGAAGCTTTCTTT,CATSRDRTEAFF,TRBJ1-1,-,TRBV15,medium-sized
TGTGCCAGCAGGGCAGGGGGCCGGACCGCCACCGGGGAGCTGTTTTTT,CASRAGGRTATGELFF,TRBJ2-2,TRBD1,TRBV7-3,once
TGTGCCAGCAGCTTGCAGGGGGCGCAAGGTTATGGCTACACCTTC,CASSLQGAQGYGYTF,TRBJ1-2,TRBD1,TRBV5-8,few
TGTGCCAGCAGTGTGAGGACCGAGCAGTACTTC,CASSVRTEQYF,TRBJ2-7,-,TRBV2,few
TGTGCCAGCAGTTGGGACAGAAGCTCCTACGAGCAGTACTTC,CASSWDRSSYEQYF,TRBJ2-7,TRBD1,TRBV5-4,-
TGTGCCAGCAGTTCCCCACGGGGAGGGCAGTACTTC,CASSSPRGGQYF,TRBJ2-7,-,TRBV27,-
TGTGCCAGCAGTGAATACGGCAGTTACACAGATACGCAGTATTTT,CASSEYGSYTDTQYF,TRBJ2-3,-,TRBV25-1,-
TGTGCCAGCAGTGACTCGGGGCCCGGGCTGGGAACCGGGGAGCTGTTTTTT,CASSDSGPGLGTGELFF,TRBJ2-2,-,TRBV6-4,-
TGTGCCAGCAGTTACGAGGATCCTAAAACAGATACGCAGTATTTT,CASSYEDPKTDTQYF,TRBJ2-3,-,TRBV6-6,-
TGTGCCAGCAGTAGGACAGCCAACTATGGCTACACCTTC,CASSRTANYGYTF,TRBJ1-2,-,TRBV6-6,-
TGCAGTGCGGCACAAGAGACCCAGTACTTC,CSAAQETQYF,TRBJ2-5,-,TRBV20-1,-
TGTGCCAGTACCCACGGTGGAACTAACTATGGCTACACCTTC,CASTHGGTNYGYTF,TRBJ1-2,-,TRBV19,medium-sized
TGTGCCAGCAGTTTATCCACAAATCAGCCCCAGCATTTT,CASSLSTNQPQHF,TRBJ1-5,-,TRBV27,-
TGTGCCATCAGTGTAGCGGGGCGCCACAATGAGCAGTTCTTC,CAISVAGRHNEQFF,TRBJ2-1,TRBD2,TRBV10-3,-